Each of the 15 T cell receptor beta chains below was sequenced from the same sample in a study of early stage breast cancer tumors. Method: immunoSEQ multiplex PCR; TCRdb's copy keeps in-frame clones and lacks some. The table includes 69,000 or so clones, roughly 80% detected once. Material for sequencing was blood. The receptor source for this set is a middle-aged person with breast cancer.

The chain recombines TRBV19 with TRBJ2-5, with D perhaps TRBD1 (5 bases). The CDR3 consists of 13 residues. V lost 5 bases, J lost 6 bases, and 13 bases lay in between. Germline V lookup: CDR1 LNHDA, CDR2 SQIVND (reference sequence). CDR3 nucleotide sequence: TGTGCCAGTAGTGGGTCAGGGATACAGACCCAGTACTTC. Protein: CASSGSGIQTQYF.

This chain joins TRBV6-1 and TRBJ2-7, with D possibly TRBD2 on 6 matching bases. V was trimmed by 1 base and J by 7 bases, leaving 17 bases between them. The CDR3 has 15 residues. Germline CDR1 is MNHNS and CDR2 is SASEGT. The DNA of the CDR3 is TGTGCCAGCAGTGAAGAGGCGGGAATCATGGGGGAGCAGTACTTC. Amino acids: CASSEEAGIMGEQYF.

This clone has a single count. CDR3 nucleotide sequence: TGTGCCAGCAGCCCCCAGCAGGGTAATGAAAAACTGTTTTTT. Protein: CASSPQQGNEKLFF. The V gene is TRBV7-9, the J gene TRBJ1-4; D may be TRBD1 (5 bases). The CDR3 is 14 amino acids. From germline, CDR1 is SEHNR and CDR2 FQNEAQ (reference sequence). V lost 5 bases and J 4 bases, leaving 11 bases between the germline ends. Filled out from reference TRBV7-9 and TRBJ1-4, the complete variable domain reads DTGVSQNPRHKITKRGQNVTFRCDPISEHNRLYWYRQTLGQGPEFLTYFQNEAQLEKSRLLSDRFSAERPKGSFSTLEIQRTEQGDSAMYLCASSPQQGNEKLFFGSGTQLSVL.

This chain connects TRBV7-6 to TRBJ2-5, with 10 bases lining up with TRBD2. Germline CDR1 reads SGHVS; CDR2 reads FNYEAQ. After removal of 2 bases from V and 5 bases from J, the junction contained 5 bases not matched to a gene. CDR3 length: 15 residues. CDR3 sequence: CASSLLAGEGETQYF. The CDR3 coding sequence is TGTGCCAGCAGCTTACTAGCGGGAGAGGGGGAGACCCAGTACTTC.

The rearrangement joins TRBV27 to TRBJ2-7, with TRBD2 as a possible D gene (5 bases). The CDR3 covers 14 residues. V was cut by 5 bases and J by 4 bases, with 15 bases left in between. From germline, CDR1 is MNHEY and CDR2 SMNVEV (reference sequence). CDR3 DNA sequence: TGTGCCAGCAGTCTCACTAGTTCTCATTACGAGCAGTACTTC. Its translation is CASSLTSSHYEQYF.

DNA for the CDR3: TGTGCCAGCAGTAGAGGGGCTGGGGCCAACGTCCTGACTTTC. Translated, it gives CASSRGAGANVLTF. The chain has TRBV6-5 and TRBJ2-6; the D call may be TRBD1 or TRBD2 (5 bases each). The CDR3 runs 14 residues. V lost 5 bases to trimming and J lost 2 bases, with 7 bases between them. Germline V gene data show CDR1 as MNHEY and CDR2 as SVGAGI.

This clone occurred once. The chain joins TRBV11-2 to TRBJ2-3; D gene ambiguous. The V gene's germline CDR1 is SGHAT and CDR2 FQNNGV. The ends were cut back, 5 bases at V and 0 bases at J, with 3 bases in the middle. This CDR3 is built from 12 residues. The CDR3 bases are TGTGCCAGCAGCCCGAGCACAGATACGCAGTATTTT. Residues: CASSPSTDTQYF.

The rearrangement links TRBV12-5 to TRBJ2-7, with D perhaps TRBD2 (5 bases). V lost 1 base and J 0 bases, leaving 7 bases between the germline ends. The CDR3 loop spans 14 amino acids. Per germline, CDR1 LGHNT and CDR2 FRNRAP. CDR3 in DNA: TGTGCTAGTGGTTTGGGGACTGTCTCCTACGAGCAGTACTTC. It codes for CASGLGTVSYEQYF. Supplemented by reference TRBV12-5 and TRBJ2-7, the full variable domain reads DARVTQTPRHKVTEMGQEVTMRCQPILGHNTVFWYRQTMMQGLELLAYFRNRAPLDDSGMPKDRFSAEMPDATLATLKIQPSEPRDSAVYFCASGLGTVSYEQYFGPGTRLTVT.

The chain has TRBV28 and TRBJ2-7; no clear D gene. V dropped 3 bases and J dropped 3 bases, with 6 bases sitting between them. Germline loops: CDR1 MDHEN, CDR2 SYDVKM. The CDR3 runs 12 residues. As DNA, the CDR3 is TGTGCCAGCAGTTTGTTCGGCTACGAGCAGTACTTC. Amino acids: CASSLFGYEQYF.

CDR3 protein: CASSPPRGTVNTEAFF. DNA of the CDR3: TGTGCCAGCAGCCCCCCGAGGGGGACAGTAAACACTGAAGCTTTCTTT. The chain uses TRBV9 and TRBJ1-1; 7 bases are a match to TRBD1. The germline gives CDR1 SGDLS, CDR2 YYNGEE. Unmatched junction bases numbered 11, after V lost 4 bases and J lost 2 bases. The CDR3 spans 16 residues.

This clone was picked up one time. V usage is TRBV4-1 and J usage is TRBJ2-1, with 8 bases that match TRBD2. Per the germline V gene, CDR1 is MGHRA and CDR2 is YSYEKL. The ends lost 1 base at V and 1 base at J; junction bases unmatched: 0. The CDR3 runs to 15 residues. The CDR3, as DNA: TGCGCCAGCAGCCAAGTAGCGGGGTCCTACAATGAGCAGTTCTTC. Translation gives CASSQVAGSYNEQFF.

In its sample, this clone was seen a few times. The genes are TRBV6-1 and TRBJ1-5, with D possibly being TRBD1 (5 bases). With 1 base removed from V and 4 bases from J, the gap between germline ends came to 8 bases. Germline lookup yields CDR1 MNHNS and CDR2 SASEGT. The CDR3 is 14 amino acids. The CDR3 DNA sequence: TGTGCCAGCAGTGAAGGTGGGGGTAATCAGCCCCAGCATTTT. It specifies CASSEGGGNQPQHF.

V gene TRBV2 combines with J gene TRBJ2-1; D unclear. V was shortened by 2 bases and J by 1 base, with 12 bases between the two germline ends. The germline V gene encodes CDR1 SNHLY and CDR2 FYNNEI. The CDR3 length is 16 residues. The DNA of the CDR3 is TGTGCCAGCAGTGAAATTCTAGGTAGTTCCTACAATGAGCAGTTCTTC. It specifies CASSEILGSSYNEQFF.

Only one count was recorded for this clone. The chain links TRBV5-4 to TRBJ2-1; D gene ambiguous. Germline V gene lookup returns CDR1 SGHNT and CDR2 YYREEE (reference sequence). Trimming cost V 4 bases and J 9 bases, with 17 bases left between them. This CDR3 is built from 14 residues. The CDR3 is CASSPALRATEQFF. The DNA of the CDR3 is TGTGCCAGCAGCCCGGCACTCCGAGCCACTGAGCAGTTCTTC.

The J gene is TRBJ1-3, the V gene TRBV28; D perhaps matches TRBD1 (5 bases). The ends were cut back, 3 bases at V and 8 bases at J, with 17 bases in the middle. Germline loops: CDR1 MDHEN, CDR2 SYDVKM. This CDR3 has 15 amino acids. The CDR3 here is CASSFYGGDGDTIYF. In nucleotides, the CDR3 is TGTGCCAGCAGTTTTTACGGGGGAGACGGAGACACCATATATTTT.